This is a list of T cell receptor beta chains from one sample in a study of T cells in Graves' hyperthyroidism and ophthalmopathy. A single record per CDR3 protein comes from TCRdb applying MiXCR to the multiplex PCR reads. This sample yields approximately 740,000 distinct CDR3 sequences, of which approximately 14% are seen a single time; around 9.6% belongs to the top ten. The sequencing input was blood. These receptor sequences come from a young woman with Graves' hyperthyroidism. CDR3s include the opening cysteine and the closing phenylalanine or tryptophan. A D gene is named only where the DNA matches it firmly. For some rows the clone size is stated as once, few or many, or as a class when expanded; others skip it.

j_gene: TRBJ1-5; abundance: few; d_gene: TRBD1; v_gene: TRBV7-2; CDR3nt: TGTGCCAGCAGCCTAGCCGGGACAGGGAGCCAGCATTTT; CDR3aa: CASSLAGTGSQHF
j_gene: TRBJ2-7; abundance: NA; d_gene: TRBD2; v_gene: TRBV29-1; CDR3nt: TGCAGCGTCTTAGCGGGAGCAAAATCCTACGAGCAGTACTTC; CDR3aa: CSVLAGAKSYEQYF
j_gene: TRBJ2-2; abundance: many; d_gene: NA; v_gene: TRBV7-2; CDR3nt: TGTGCCAGCAGCTTAACCCGAAACACCGGGGAGCTGTTTTTT; CDR3aa: CASSLTRNTGELFF
j_gene: TRBJ2-1; abundance: NA; d_gene: NA; v_gene: TRBV10-2; CDR3nt: TGCGCCAGCAGGGGACGAAGGGACAATGAGCAGTTCTTC; CDR3aa: CASRGRRDNEQFF
j_gene: TRBJ1-2; abundance: many; d_gene: TRBD1; v_gene: TRBV18; CDR3nt: TGTGCCAGCTCACCGTCTACAGGGGCTCGGGACTATGGCTACACCTTC; CDR3aa: CASSPSTGARDYGYTF
j_gene: TRBJ1-2; abundance: many; d_gene: NA; v_gene: TRBV27; CDR3nt: TGTGCCAGCAAACCGGACAATTTCTTCGATGGCTACACCTTC; CDR3aa: CASKPDNFFDGYTF
j_gene: TRBJ1-5; abundance: NA; d_gene: NA; v_gene: TRBV20-1; CDR3nt: TGCAGTGCTATCCAGGGTGGCGGGAATCAGCCCCAGCATTTT; CDR3aa: CSAIQGGGNQPQHF
j_gene: TRBJ2-1; abundance: many; d_gene: NA; v_gene: TRBV5-1; CDR3nt: TGTGCCAGCAGCTTAGACGGCAGCTCCTACAATGAGCAGTTCTTC; CDR3aa: CASSLDGSSYNEQFF
j_gene: TRBJ1-6; abundance: NA; d_gene: TRBD1; v_gene: TRBV12-3/TRBV12-4; CDR3nt: TGTGCCAGCAGTCTTTCCGGACAGGATTCACCCCTCCACTTT; CDR3aa: CASSLSGQDSPLHF
j_gene: TRBJ2-5; abundance: NA; d_gene: TRBD1; v_gene: TRBV27; CDR3nt: TGTGCCAGCAGTCATACAGGGGAGATGGAGACCCAGTACTTC; CDR3aa: CASSHTGEMETQYF
j_gene: TRBJ2-7; abundance: many; d_gene: TRBD2; v_gene: TRBV9; CDR3nt: TGTGCCAGCAGCGTAGGGGGCGGGAGCGCCGTCGAGCAGTACTTC; CDR3aa: CASSVGGGSAVEQYF
j_gene: TRBJ1-2; abundance: many; d_gene: TRBD1; v_gene: TRBV7-9; CDR3nt: TGTGCCAGCAGCGAGTGGGACAGGGGGCTTCACTATGGCTACACCTTC; CDR3aa: CASSEWDRGLHYGYTF
j_gene: TRBJ2-7; abundance: few; d_gene: TRBD2; v_gene: TRBV10-3; CDR3nt: TGTGCCATCCAGAGGTTCCCTCTAGCGGGAAAATACGAGCAGTACTTC; CDR3aa: CAIQRFPLAGKYEQYF
j_gene: TRBJ1-2; abundance: many; d_gene: NA; v_gene: TRBV20-1; CDR3nt: TGCAGTGCTACGGACAGAAGCTATGGCTACACCTTC; CDR3aa: CSATDRSYGYTF
j_gene: TRBJ2-7; abundance: many; d_gene: NA; v_gene: TRBV28; CDR3nt: TGTGCCAGCAGTCTGACGACAGGTGGTCGCCACGAGCAGTACTTC; CDR3aa: CASSLTTGGRHEQYF